The clone carrying this TCR beta chain was seen repeatedly, ten times or more. Its antigen is not identified. These data originate in a study of human T cells and chemical hapten exposure. For the study at large: The patients were mostly female; they had alopecia areata, totalis or universalis.

Time point noted: pre-sensitization, week 0. This sample's treatment: therapeutic diphenylcyclopropenone sensitization with weekly scalp DPC. Study-wide results and caveats: The study found that PT1 expanded TCR counts correlated positively with patch test score.

TCRdb passed the RACE reads through MiXCR, listing each CDR3 protein once. This repertoire shows some 70,000 distinct CDR3 sequences, 10% to 11% found once; its top ten account for 4.5% to 6.5%. The origin of this receptor is a woman between 45 and 65 years old with alopecia areata. Some clones in this sample may be carry-over from other donors' samples. Specimen: whole blood, collected in connection with sensitization to the hapten diphenylcyclopropenone (DPC).

For the CDR3, the DNA is TGTGCCAGCAGGACAGGGGTAGGATCACCCCTCCACTTT. Protein: CASRTGVGSPLHF. The chain recombines TRBV25-1 with TRBJ1-6; 8 bases agree with TRBD1. Germline V gene sequence: CDR1 MGHDK, CDR2 SYGVNS. The ends lost 6 bases at V and 10 bases at J; junction bases unmatched: 5. This CDR3 region has 13 residues.